These T cell receptor beta chains were read from a single sample in a study of human thymus T cells. Assay used: immunoSEQ multiplex PCR; TCRdb lists only in-frame clones, some missing. The table includes around 120,000 clones, around 94% detected once. Source material: thymus tissue. The receptor set was obtained from a boy under two years old with a congenital heart defect but otherwise immunologically healthy. The CDR3 runs from the conserved cysteine through the conserved F or W. Fields, in order: CDR3 length, V gene, J gene, CDR3 protein.

len: 14
v_gene: TRBV27
j_gene: TRBJ2-7
CDR3aa: CAVRRAGAAYEQYF

len: 18
v_gene: TRBV4-1
j_gene: TRBJ1-2
CDR3aa: CASSQDPTGRGTNYGYTF

len: 16
v_gene: TRBV4-1
j_gene: TRBJ2-7
CDR3aa: CASSQDLAGGSYEQYF

len: 16
v_gene: TRBV5-6
j_gene: TRBJ1-2
CDR3aa: CASSPPTGGGVGGYTF

len: 13
v_gene: TRBV28
j_gene: TRBJ2-5
CDR3aa: CASSLWAQETQYF

len: 15
v_gene: TRBV4-1
j_gene: TRBJ1-1
CDR3aa: CASSHRTGTSTEAFF

len: 14
v_gene: TRBV28
j_gene: TRBJ1-6
CDR3aa: CASSLNSYNSPLHF

len: 17
v_gene: TRBV5-4
j_gene: TRBJ2-5
CDR3aa: CASSLAKRRGVRETQYF

len: 17
v_gene: TRBV7-9
j_gene: TRBJ2-1
CDR3aa: CASRPEWGALPGNEQFF

len: 18
v_gene: TRBV5-8
j_gene: TRBJ2-7
CDR3aa: CASSLKRRRGKVTYEQYF

len: 19
v_gene: TRBV5-1
j_gene: TRBJ2-3
CDR3aa: CASSSTSGGFGPGTDTQYF

len: 16
v_gene: TRBV28
j_gene: TRBJ1-1
CDR3aa: CASSPLGDPLNTEAFF

len: 17
v_gene: TRBV4-3
j_gene: TRBJ2-7
CDR3aa: CASSQEFERGTPYEQYF